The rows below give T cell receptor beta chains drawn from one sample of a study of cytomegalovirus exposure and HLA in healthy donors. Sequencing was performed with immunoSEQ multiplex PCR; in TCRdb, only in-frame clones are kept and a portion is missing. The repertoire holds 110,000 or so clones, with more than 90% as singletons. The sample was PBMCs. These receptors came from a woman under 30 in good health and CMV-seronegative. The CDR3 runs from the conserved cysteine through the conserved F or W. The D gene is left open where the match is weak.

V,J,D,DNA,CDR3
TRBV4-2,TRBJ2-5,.,TGTGCCAGCAGCCCACGGAAGAGGCAAGAGACCCAGTACTTC,CASSPRKRQETQYF
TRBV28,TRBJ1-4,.,TGTGCCAGCAGTTTAGCAGGGAGGGATTCTAATGAAAAACTGTTTTTT,CASSLAGRDSNEKLFF
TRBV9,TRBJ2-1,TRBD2,TGTGCCAGCAGCGTAGTAGCGGGGGAATACAATGAGCAGTTCTTC,CASSVVAGEYNEQFF
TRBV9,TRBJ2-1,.,TGTGCCAGCAGCGCCGGGTTTTATGGTATGGGGGCGCGTCCCAATGAGCAGTTCTTC,CASSAGFYGMGARPNEQFF
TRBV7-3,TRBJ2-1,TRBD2,TGTGCCAGCAGCTCCCCAAGCGGGGGGAATGAGCAGTTCTTC,CASSSPSGGNEQFF
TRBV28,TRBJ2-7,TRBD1,TGTGCCAGCAGTCGACAGGGGTACGAGCAGTACTTC,CASSRQGYEQYF
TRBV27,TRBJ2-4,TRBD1,TGTGCCAGCAGTTTACTCAGGGACAGCGAAGTTCAGTACTTC,CASSLLRDSEVQYF
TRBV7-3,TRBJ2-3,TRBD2,TGTGCCAGCAGCTTAAGCGGGGGGGCGACAGATACGCAGTATTTT,CASSLSGGATDTQYF
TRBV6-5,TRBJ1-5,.,TGTGCCAGCAGAGGTCCAGGGCATAGCAATCAGCCCCAGCATTTT,CASRGPGHSNQPQHF
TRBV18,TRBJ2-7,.,TGTGCCAGCTCACCGAGAACAACGAGGACCTACGAGCAGTACTTC,CASSPRTTRTYEQYF
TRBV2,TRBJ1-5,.,TGTGCCAGCAGTGGGACAGACAATCAGCCCCAGCATTTT,CASSGTDNQPQHF
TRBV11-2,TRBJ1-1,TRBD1,TGTGCCAGCAGCTTAGGAGGACAGGGAAACACTGAAGCTTTCTTT,CASSLGGQGNTEAFF
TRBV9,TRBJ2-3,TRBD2,TGTGCCAGCAGCGTTAGCGGGGGCCAGGGTACGCAGTATTTT,CASSVSGGQGTQYF
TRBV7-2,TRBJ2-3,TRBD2,TGTGCCAGCAGCTCCCAGACGGGACTAGCGGGGGGAACAGATACGCAGTATTTT,CASSSQTGLAGGTDTQYF
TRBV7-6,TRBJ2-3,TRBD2,TGTGCCAGCAGCGAAGTAGCGGGGGACGGCTTGGCGGATACGCAGTATTTT,CASSEVAGDGLADTQYF
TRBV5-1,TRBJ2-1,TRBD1,TGCGCCAGCAGCCGAACAGGGGGGATCGAGTTCTTC,CASSRTGGIEFF
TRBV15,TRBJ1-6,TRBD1,TGTGCCACCAGCAGAGAATCCCACAGGGGAAGACCCCTCCACTTT,CATSRESHRGRPLHF
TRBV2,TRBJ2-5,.,TGTGCCAGCAGTGATAGGCAGGTTCGAAAAGAGACCCAGTACTTC,CASSDRQVRKETQYF
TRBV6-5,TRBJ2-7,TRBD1,TGTGCCAGCAGTTACCCATCGGGGACAGCGTCCTACGAGCAGTACTTC,CASSYPSGTASYEQYF
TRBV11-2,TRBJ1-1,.,TGTGCCAGCAGCTCCGGGGTGGCTGAAGCTTTCTTT,CASSSGVAEAFF
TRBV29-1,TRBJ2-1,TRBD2,TGCAGCGTCTACCGACTAGCGGGGGACTCCTACAATGAGCAGTTCTTC,CSVYRLAGDSYNEQFF
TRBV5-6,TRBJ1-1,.,TGTGCCAGCAGCTTGGACTTCTATAGCCCTGAAGCTTTCTTT,CASSLDFYSPEAFF